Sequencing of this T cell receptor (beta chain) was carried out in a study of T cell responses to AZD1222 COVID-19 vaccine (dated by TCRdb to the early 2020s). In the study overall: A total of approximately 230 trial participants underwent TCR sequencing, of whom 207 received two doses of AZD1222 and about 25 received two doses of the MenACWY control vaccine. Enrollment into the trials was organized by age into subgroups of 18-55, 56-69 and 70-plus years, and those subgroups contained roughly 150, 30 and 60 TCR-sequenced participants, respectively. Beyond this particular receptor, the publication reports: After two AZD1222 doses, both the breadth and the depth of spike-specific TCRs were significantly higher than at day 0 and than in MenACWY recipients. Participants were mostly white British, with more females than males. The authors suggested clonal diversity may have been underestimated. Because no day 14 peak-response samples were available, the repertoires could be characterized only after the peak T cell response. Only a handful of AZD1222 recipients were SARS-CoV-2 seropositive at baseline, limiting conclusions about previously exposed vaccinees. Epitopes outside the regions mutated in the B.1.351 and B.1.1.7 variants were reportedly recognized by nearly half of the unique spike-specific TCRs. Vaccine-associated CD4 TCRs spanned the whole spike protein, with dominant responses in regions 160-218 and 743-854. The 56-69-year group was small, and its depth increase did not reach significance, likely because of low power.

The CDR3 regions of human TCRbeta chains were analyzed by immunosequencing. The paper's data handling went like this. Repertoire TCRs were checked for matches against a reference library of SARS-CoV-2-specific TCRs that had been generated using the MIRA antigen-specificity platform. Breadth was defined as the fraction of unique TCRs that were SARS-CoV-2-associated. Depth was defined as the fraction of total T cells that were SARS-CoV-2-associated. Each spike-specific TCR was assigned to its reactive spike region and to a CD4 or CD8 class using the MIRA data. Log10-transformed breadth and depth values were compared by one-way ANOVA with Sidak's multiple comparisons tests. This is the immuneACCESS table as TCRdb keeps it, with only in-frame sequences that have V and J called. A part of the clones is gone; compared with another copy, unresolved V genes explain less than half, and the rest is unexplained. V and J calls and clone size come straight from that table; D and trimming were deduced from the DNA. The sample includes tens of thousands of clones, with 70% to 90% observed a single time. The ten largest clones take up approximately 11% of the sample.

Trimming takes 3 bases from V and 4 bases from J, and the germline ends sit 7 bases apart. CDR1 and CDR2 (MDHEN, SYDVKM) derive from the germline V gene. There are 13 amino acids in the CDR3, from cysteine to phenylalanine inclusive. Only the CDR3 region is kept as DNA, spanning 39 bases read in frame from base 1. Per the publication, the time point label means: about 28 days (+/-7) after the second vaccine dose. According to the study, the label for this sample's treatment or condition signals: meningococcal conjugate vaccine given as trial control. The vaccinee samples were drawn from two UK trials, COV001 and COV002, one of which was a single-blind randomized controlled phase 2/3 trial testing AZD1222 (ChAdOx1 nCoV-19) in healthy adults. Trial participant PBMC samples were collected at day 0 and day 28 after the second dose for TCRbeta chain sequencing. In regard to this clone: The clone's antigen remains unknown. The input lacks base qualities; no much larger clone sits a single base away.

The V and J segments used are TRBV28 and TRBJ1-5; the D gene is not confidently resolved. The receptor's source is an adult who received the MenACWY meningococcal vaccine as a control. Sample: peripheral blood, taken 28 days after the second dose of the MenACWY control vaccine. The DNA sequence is TGTGCCAGCAGTTTGATGAGGAATCAGCCCCAGCATTTT. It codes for CASSLMRNQPQHF.